Following are 12 T cell receptor beta chains from one sample sequenced in a study of CD8+ T cells in alopecia areata (dated by TCRdb to between 2017 and 2018). The library was prepared using the immunoSEQ multiplex PCR assay. To provide template for TCR sequencing, every sample had RNA extracted and reverse transcribed into cDNA. TCRdb's version of the immuneACCESS table is confined to in-frame rearrangements and falls short of the full clone set. An unresolved V gene accounts for under half of the shortfall where checked; the remainder is of unknown origin. The sample table shows about 200,000 clones, and 58% are seen once. 5.5% to 6% of the sample comes from the top ten. The time point label, read with the paper, signifies: around 22 weeks on oral tofacitinib. The meaning of the sample's treatment or condition label: oral pan-JAK inhibitor, 5-10 mg twice daily. The material was CD4+ T cells sorted from blood, obtained at week 24, from a patient treated with tofacitinib. The origin of the receptors is a human donor with alopecia areata.

This chain joins TRBV7-2 and TRBJ2-5, with D possibly matching TRBD2 (5 bases). The CDR3 contains 15 residues. Germline CDR1 is SGHTA and CDR2 is FQGNSA. V lost 5 bases to trimming and J lost 1 base, with 14 bases between them. In DNA form, the CDR3 reads TGTGCCAGCAGCCAGGAGTGGGGAGTCCAAGAGACCCAGTACTTC. This codes for CASSQEWGVQETQYF.

This chain joins TRBV11-1 and TRBJ2-5, with a possible D match to TRBD2 (5 bases). CDR1 SGHAT and CDR2 FQDESV come from the germline V gene (reference sequence). This CDR3 is 14 amino acids long. V dropped 0 bases and J dropped 3 bases, with 8 bases sitting between them. CDR3 nucleotides: TGTGCCAGCAGCTTAGCCCCCGGGGAAGAGACCCAGTACTTC. Protein: CASSLAPGEETQYF.

The chain has TRBV25-1 and TRBJ2-1; TRBD2 aligns across 9 bases. The CDR3 has 18 residues. V was clipped by 3 bases and J by 0 bases; unmatched bases: 9. Germline lookup yields CDR1 MGHDK and CDR2 SYGVNS. The CDR3 loop is CASSEVAGDGYSYNEQFF. The CDR3 DNA sequence: TGTGCCAGCAGTGAGGTAGCGGGGGACGGGTACTCCTACAATGAGCAGTTCTTC.

In this sample, this clone turned up a few times. V usage is TRBV7-2 and J usage is TRBJ2-1; maybe TRBD2 (5 bases). V lost 2 bases to trimming and J lost 6 bases, with 11 bases between them. Germline loops: CDR1 SGHTA, CDR2 FQGNSA. This CDR3 spans 14 amino acids. CDR3 DNA sequence: TGTGCCAGCAGCTTACTAGGGAGAGGCAATGAGCAGTTCTTC. This gives the protein CASSLLGRGNEQFF. Supplemented by reference TRBV7-2 and TRBJ2-1, the full variable domain reads GAGVSQSPSNKVTEKGKDVELRCDPISGHTALYWYRQSLGQGLEFLIYFQGNSAPDKSGLPSDRFSAERTGGSVSTLTIQRTQQEDSAVYLCASSLLGRGNEQFFGPGTRLTVL.

The rearrangement uses TRBV4-2 and TRBJ1-5, with D uncertain. CDR3 length equals 16 residues. Germline CDR1 is LGHNA and CDR2 is YNFKEQ. Trimming removed 0 bases at V and 0 bases at J, with 9 bases between. The CDR3 is CASSQDTTYSNQPQHF. The CDR3 DNA reads as TGTGCCAGCAGCCAAGATACGACATATAGCAATCAGCCCCAGCATTTT.

The rearrangement uses TRBV29-1 and TRBJ2-3, with 9 nucleotides matching TRBD2. The CDR3 runs to 14 residues. Germline CDR1 reads SQVTM; CDR2 reads ANQGSEA. V shed 4 bases and J 1 base; nucleotides not matched to a gene: 3. The CDR3 is CSVARLAGTDTQYF. The CDR3 nucleotides read TGCAGCGTTGCACGACTAGCGGGCACAGATACGCAGTATTTT.

V is TRBV25-1 and J is TRBJ2-1; 10 bases align to TRBD2. V lost 6 bases, J lost 2 bases, and 7 bases stayed unmatched. This CDR3 contains 16 residues. CDR1 MGHDK and CDR2 SYGVNS come from the germline V gene. CDR3 coding DNA: TGTGCCAGCAGCATCCTAGCGGGAGATGCCTACAATGAGCAGTTCTTC. Translation: CASSILAGDAYNEQFF.

CDR3: CASSRYSGRIFNEQFF. The DNA for the CDR3 is TGTGCCAGCAGCAGATATAGCGGGAGAATTTTCAATGAGCAGTTCTTC. V and J are TRBV28 and TRBJ2-1; 9 nucleotides align to TRBD2. The germline V gene has CDR1 MDHEN and CDR2 SYDVKM. V shed 6 bases, J shed 6 bases, and the junction held 12 bases outside the gene matches. The CDR3 has 16 residues. Full variable domain (remainder filled in from reference TRBV28 and TRBJ2-1): DVKVTQSSRYLVKRTGEKVFLECVQDMDHENMFWYRQDPGLGLRLIYFSYDVKMKEKGDIPEGYSVSREKKERFSLILESASTNQTSMYLCASSRYSGRIFNEQFFGPGTRLTVL.

A single count supports this clone. The rearrangement joins TRBV30 to TRBJ1-5; D is undetermined. The CDR3 length is 13 residues. CDR1 is GTSNPN, CDR2 SVGIG, per germline (reference sequence). Deletions cut 0 bases from V and 4 bases from J, with 7 bases between. This CDR3 is CAWSVSRNQPQHF. The CDR3, as DNA: TGTGCCTGGAGTGTTAGCCGTAATCAGCCCCAGCATTTT.

This clone was picked up a small number of times. The chain is built from TRBV10-3 and TRBJ2-4, with TRBD1 as a possible D gene (6 bases). Germline-derived CDR1 and CDR2 are ENHRY and SYGVKD. The CDR3 is 13 residues long. V shed 6 bases and J shed 4 bases, with 10 bases lying between them. CDR3 coding DNA: TGTGCCATCAGCCACAGGGAGAAAAACATTCAGTACTTC. Residues: CAISHREKNIQYF.

This clone was seen more than once but under ten times. The V call is TRBV28, the J call TRBJ1-2, with 9 bases aligning to TRBD1. Germline V gene data show CDR1 as MDHEN and CDR2 as SYDVKM. The CDR3 has 16 amino acids. V was pared by 5 bases and J by 7 bases, with 14 bases of the junction left unmatched. For the CDR3, the DNA is TGTGCCAGCAGTCCCCCGAACAGGGGGCGACGGGGTGGCTACACCTTC. As protein: CASSPPNRGRRGGYTF.

This clone showed up just a few times. This chain uses TRBV30 with TRBJ1-3; D gene uncertain. CDR3 size: 15 residues. Trimming shortened V by 0 bases and J by 0 bases, and 9 bases separated the two germline ends. Germline lookup yields CDR1 GTSNPN and CDR2 SVGIG (reference sequence). The CDR3 DNA reads TGTGCCTGGAGTGTACGTACGGCCTCTGGAAACACCATATATTTT. Translation gives CAWSVRTASGNTIYF.